These 8 T cell receptor beta chains came from one sample sequenced in a study of vaccination effects on CD4 cells after COVID-19. The antigens these receptors bind are not known. Antigen-specific CD4+ T cells expanded by the ViraFEST assay with viral peptide pools were then sequenced. A 10-day culture period preceded the isolation of CD4+ T cells. Recipients of the vaccine had no prior SARS-CoV-2 infection and negative nucleocapsid antibodies. Method: immunoSEQ multiplex PCR; TCRdb's copy keeps in-frame clones and lacks some. The profile covers tens of thousands of clones, with 79% appearing a single time and 6% taken by the ten largest. Specimen: CD4+ T cells from PBMCs cultured with HCoV-OC43 spike peptides, collected before COVID-19 vaccination. Subset noted: HCoV-OC43 spike overlapping peptide pool stimulation. These receptors all come from a human donor who received a COVID-19 vaccine.

The chain recombines TRBV6-5 with TRBJ2-2; no firm D call. V was shortened by 6 bases and J by 7 bases, with 15 bases between the two germline ends. Germline-derived CDR1 and CDR2 are MNHEY and SVGAGI. The CDR3 consists of 14 residues. The CDR3 spells CASSPQLASGELFF. For the CDR3, the DNA is TGTGCCAGCAGCCCACAGTTAGCAAGCGGGGAGCTGTTTTTT.

The chain recombines TRBV5-1 with TRBJ1-4, with TRBD1 as a possible D gene (6 bases). Trimming removed 5 bases at V and 8 bases at J, with 16 bases between. The CDR3 loop spans 14 amino acids. Germline CDR1 and CDR2: SGHRS and YFSETQ. The chain's CDR3 is CASSSGQPQEKLFF. The CDR3 coding sequence is TGCGCCAGCAGTTCTGGACAGCCACAAGAAAAACTGTTTTTT.

This clone was observed a handful of times. This chain uses TRBV9 with TRBJ1-2, with D perhaps TRBD1 (5 bases). Trimming took off 0 bases at V and 2 bases at J, with 11 bases between the two ends. The CDR3 has 15 residues. Germline V gene sequence: CDR1 SGDLS, CDR2 YYNGEE. The CDR3 nucleotides are TGTGCCAGCAGCGTAGGTGTAGGGGCAAACTATGGCTACACCTTC. Translating it yields CASSVGVGANYGYTF.

The chain links TRBV12-3 or TRBV12-4 to TRBJ2-3; no firm D call. Between the trimmed V and J ends, which lost 8 bases and 0 bases, there was a span of 6 bases. The CDR3 totals 12 residues. CDR3 DNA: TGTGCCAGCGGCGGAAGCACAGATACGCAGTATTTT. Translating gives CASGGSTDTQYF.

This clone showed up just once. This rearrangement joins TRBV19 to TRBJ1-1; weak D call: TRBD1 (6 bases). The CDR3 is 15 amino acids. Trimming took 6 bases from V and 5 from J, leaving 19 bases between them. CDR1 is LNHDA, CDR2 SQIVND, per germline (reference sequence). Here the CDR3 DNA reads TGTGCCAGTAGCCGACCGGACAGCTACCAAACTGAAGCTTTCTTT. Protein product: CASSRPDSYQTEAFF.

This chain connects TRBV6-1 to TRBJ2-1, with D uncertain. V lost 1 base and J lost 7, with 8 bases in between. This CDR3 contains 13 residues. CDR1 MNHNS and CDR2 SASEGT come from the germline V gene. The CDR3 loop is CASSEGSYNEQFF. The CDR3 coding sequence is TGTGCCAGCAGTGAAGGCAGCTATAATGAGCAGTTCTTC.

The chain recombines TRBV6-4 with TRBJ2-1; perhaps TRBD1 as D (5 bases). Germline V gene data show CDR1 as MRHNA and CDR2 as SNTAGT. Trimming took 3 bases from V and 12 from J, leaving 12 bases between them. This CDR3 has 12 residues. The CDR3 sequence is CASSEGPGPQFF. The CDR3 nucleotides are TGTGCCAGCAGTGAAGGCCCAGGGCCGCAGTTCTTC.

This clone was detected only once. This chain joins TRBV5-6 and TRBJ2-5, with a weak D call TRBD1 (6 bases). V was clipped by 0 bases and J by 1 base, with 10 bases between them. CDR1 and CDR2 (germline): SGHDT, YYEEEE. The CDR3 spans 15 residues. The CDR3 protein is CASSLAGASQETQYF. The DNA of the CDR3 is TGTGCCAGCAGCTTGGCAGGGGCTAGCCAAGAGACCCAGTACTTC.